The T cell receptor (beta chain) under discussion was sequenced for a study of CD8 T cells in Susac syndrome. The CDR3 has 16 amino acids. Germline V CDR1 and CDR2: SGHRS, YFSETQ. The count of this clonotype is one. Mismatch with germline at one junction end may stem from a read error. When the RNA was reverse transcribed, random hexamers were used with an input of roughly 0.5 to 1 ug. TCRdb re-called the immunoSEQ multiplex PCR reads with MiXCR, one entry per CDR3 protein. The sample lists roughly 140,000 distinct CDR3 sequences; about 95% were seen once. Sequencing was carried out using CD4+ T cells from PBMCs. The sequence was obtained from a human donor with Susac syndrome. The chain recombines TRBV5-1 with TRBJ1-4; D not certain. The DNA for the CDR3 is TGCGCCAGCAGCTTGTGGAGCGTCGCAACTAATGAAAAGCTGTTTTTT. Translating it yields CASSLWSVATNEKLFF.